The T cell receptor (beta chain) described here comes from a study of post-analysis software for immune sequencing data. Study as a whole: Relapsing-remitting, secondary progressive and progressive-relapsing multiple sclerosis courses were included. Study results and caveats: Significantly lower normalized Chao1 diversity was found in patients with multiple sclerosis relative to controls.

Prepared TCR beta cDNA libraries contained unique molecular identifiers. T cells numbering about 1 to 11 million yielded some 500,000 cDNA molecules. TCRdb re-analysed the PCR reads in MiXCR, keeping a single row per CDR3 protein. The table shows roughly 870,000 distinct CDR3 sequences, with about 50% occurring only once. This clonotype occurred a few times. Its antigen is still unknown. What was sequenced was blood. The receptor comes from a girl aged 10-17 years with multiple sclerosis.

This chain's CDR3 is CASSFGWLADPMAHEQYF. The CDR3 DNA is TGTGCCAGCAGCTTTGGGTGGCTAGCGGACCCCATGGCCCACGAGCAGTACTTC. The V and J genes are TRBV7-2 and TRBJ2-7, with 7 positions matching TRBD2. Trimming at V came to 3 bases and at J to 5 bases, leaving 19 bases not matched to a gene. CDR3 length equals 18 residues. Germline-derived CDR1 and CDR2 are SGHTA and FQGNSA.